This TCR beta chain stems from a study of T cell responses to AZD1222 COVID-19 vaccine. This CDR3 is 17 amino acids long. Germline lookup yields CDR1 MGHRA and CDR2 YSYEKL. V gave up 2 bases and J gave up 1 base, with 14 bases separating them. Remarks on this clone: Antigen specificity is unknown.

Study-wide results and caveats: Mapped onto spike, vaccine-associated CD4 TCRs spanned it and were dominant at 160-218 and 743-854.

The assay was immunoSEQ multiplex PCR, and TCRdb's table has in-frame clones only and misses some. The table has more than 35,000 clones, 83% seen once. This TCR derives from an adult in good health. The input for sequencing was peripheral blood, taken on day 0 of AZD1222 vaccination. The chain has TRBV4-1 and TRBJ2-2, with D hard to call. The CDR3 sequence: CASSQSRAVKNTGELFF. CDR3 sequence (DNA): TGCGCCAGCAGCCAATCCCGGGCCGTGAAGAACACCGGGGAGCTGTTTTTT.